The clone carrying this TCR beta chain has just a few counts. This sample was taken from a study of regulatory T cells in long-lasting Graves disease. For the study at large: Antithyroid drug intake by newly diagnosed Graves' patients had lasted under 3 months.

As to time point: newly diagnosed GD, antithyroid drugs for less than 3 months. From RNA extracted from PBMCs, the TCR library was made. Trimming cost V 4 bases and J 1 base, with 20 bases left between them. The CDR3 is 19 residues long. In building TCR beta libraries, iRepertoire HTBI primers were used together with Arm-PCR of CDR3 regions. TCRdb re-analysed the multiplex PCR reads in MiXCR, keeping a single row per CDR3 protein. The data contain 350,000 to 500,000 distinct CDR3 sequences, 16% of them seen just once; the ten biggest clones take up 20% to 25%. The data also belong to a second study, concerning T cells in Graves' hyperthyroidism and ophthalmopathy. That report notes: A set of HTBI primers served as the primers for a first-round RT-PCR of the TCR CDR3. The authors' 13 V-J model separated ophthalmopathy from stable hyperthyroidism.

This sequence was found in a woman aged 18-30 years with Graves disease. The chain couples TRBV12-3 or TRBV12-4 to TRBJ2-6, with TRBD1 as a possible D gene (5 bases). Sequenced material: peripheral blood mononuclear cells (PBMCs), taken at new diagnosis, from a patient treated with antithyroid drugs. DNA of the CDR3: TGTGCCAGCAGTTCCCGAAGTGCGCAGGGTTTTTCTGGGGCCAACGTCCTGACTTTC. Its protein is CASSSRSAQGFSGANVLTF.